This TCR beta chain was recovered during a study of monozygotic twins with inflammatory bowel disease. Study-wide points: The data did not back a single strong IBD-associated clonotype or signal. Differing T cell subtypes remained indistinguishable.

To note about this clonotype: Its antigen is currently unknown.

Each CDR3 protein gets one entry in TCRdb, which reprocessed the 5' RACE reads and gives no DNA. The table lists approximately 300,000 distinct CDR3 sequences. CDR3 length: 14 amino acids. Germline CDR1 MNHEY, CDR2 SVGEGT. Blood was collected, roughly 2.5 ml per donor. The chain employs TRBV6-2 or TRBV6-3 and TRBJ2-1; there is no DNA to check the TCRdb D call of TRBD2. The TCR sequence derives from a human donor with ulcerative colitis or Crohn's disease, or a healthy co-twin of an affected twin (not recorded which). Sequenced: blood. CDR3 protein: CASRTKRDYNEQFF.